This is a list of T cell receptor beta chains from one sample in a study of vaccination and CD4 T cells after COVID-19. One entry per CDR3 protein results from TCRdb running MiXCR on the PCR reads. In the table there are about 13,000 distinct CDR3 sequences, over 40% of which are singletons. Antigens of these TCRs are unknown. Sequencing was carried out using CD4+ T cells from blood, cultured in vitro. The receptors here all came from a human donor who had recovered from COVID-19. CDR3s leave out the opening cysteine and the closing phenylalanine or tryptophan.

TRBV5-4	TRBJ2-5	ASSLEGPAETQY
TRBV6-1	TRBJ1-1	ASGPLKNTEAF
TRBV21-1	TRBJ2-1	ASSKSLSGCEQF
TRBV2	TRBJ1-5	ASQLSQPQH
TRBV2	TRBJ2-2	ASSVDRDNTGELF
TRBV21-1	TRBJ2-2	ASITRNYWTNGELF
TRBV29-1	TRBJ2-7	SGKDPGGDEQY
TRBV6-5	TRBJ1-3	ASSYAGQGFGNTIY
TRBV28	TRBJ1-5	ASRPAGGNQPQH
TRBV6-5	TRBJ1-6	ASSYQENSPLH
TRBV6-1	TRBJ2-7	ASENSYEQY
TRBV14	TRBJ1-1	ASSQVLGHHTEAF
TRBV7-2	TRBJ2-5	ASSFSGSEETQY
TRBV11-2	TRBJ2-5	ASSLEAGRGTQY
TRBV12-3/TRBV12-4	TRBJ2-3	ASSRSHRTDTQY
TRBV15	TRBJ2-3	ATSRTLSTDTQY
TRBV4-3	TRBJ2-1	ASSQHRGSSGGEQF
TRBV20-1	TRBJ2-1	SARSGEQF
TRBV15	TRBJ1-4	ATSRAPQSTNEKLF
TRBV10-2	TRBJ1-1	ASRDTGNTEAF
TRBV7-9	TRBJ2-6	ASSPSGSGANVLT
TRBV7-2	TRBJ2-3	ASSSQTGRQGGAQY
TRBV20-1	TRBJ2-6	SARDSGGTGANVLT
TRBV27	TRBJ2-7	ASIGRTDKSYEQY
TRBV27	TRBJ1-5	ASSLGSGRGNQPQH
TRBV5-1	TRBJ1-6	ASSLRGDNSPLH
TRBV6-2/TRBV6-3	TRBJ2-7	ASRDSGRPPYEQY
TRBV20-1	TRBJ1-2	SATDRDSGYT
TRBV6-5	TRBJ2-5	ASSYSASGRDGETQY
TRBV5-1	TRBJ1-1	ASSLTGTANTEAF
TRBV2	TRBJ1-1	ASSDDRSEAF
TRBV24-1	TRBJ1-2	ATSDYLGYT